These T cell receptor beta chains were read from a single sample in a study of blood T cell repertoires in COVID-19. Sequencing was performed with immunoSEQ multiplex PCR; in TCRdb, only in-frame clones are kept and a portion is missing. Here the sample spans 250,000 to 400,000 clones, approximately 81% being singletons. Sequenced sample: PBMCs or T cells enriched from blood (not recorded which). The source is a woman aged 25 to 45 who had been exposed to COVID-19. Each CDR3 is given with its conserved first and last residue. D genes are given only for firm matches. Clone size is given for some rows only: seen once, a few or many times, or a class if the clone is expanded.

D gene	V gene	CDR3 length	J gene	clone size	CDR3 DNA	CDR3 protein
TRBD1	TRBV30	15	TRBJ2-7	few	TGTGCCTGGGGGACAGGGGGTGTAAGCTCCTACGAGCAGTACTTC	CAWGTGGVSSYEQYF
.	TRBV19	13	TRBJ2-1	.	TGTGCCAGTAGTATACAACTTTTAAATGAGCAGTTCTTC	CASSIQLLNEQFF
TRBD1	TRBV5-1	13	TRBJ1-1	once	TGCGCCAGCAGCTTGGAAGGGGGCGCTGAAGCTTTCTTT	CASSLEGGAEAFF
TRBD2	TRBV7-6	16	TRBJ2-2	.	TGTGCCAGCAGCGAACTAGCGGGGGAATTCACCGGGGAGCTGTTTTTT	CASSELAGEFTGELFF
TRBD1	TRBV7-9	16	TRBJ1-4	.	TGTGCCAGCAGCTTCCCTGGACAGGGCATAGGGGAAAAACTGTTTTTT	CASSFPGQGIGEKLFF
.	TRBV28	14	TRBJ2-7	.	TGTGCCAGCAGTCTAGGAGACGTCCTGGGGGGGCAGTACTTC	CASSLGDVLGGQYF
.	TRBV5-4	13	TRBJ2-2	few	TGTGCCAGCAGCTTGTCGTCGACCGGGGAGCTGTTTTTT	CASSLSSTGELFF
TRBD1	TRBV28	17	TRBJ1-2	few	TGTGCCAGCAGTAGCCGGGCCCCAGGGGGAGGAAACTATGGCTACACCTTC	CASSSRAPGGGNYGYTF
TRBD1	TRBV6-2/TRBV6-3	16	TRBJ2-1	.	TGTGCCAGCAGTTACGGATGGGGACAGGGGTTCGATGAGCAGTTCTTC	CASSYGWGQGFDEQFF
TRBD1	TRBV19	17	TRBJ1-5	.	TGTGCCAGTAGTCCAGGAACGGGACAGGGGGCTCCCCAGCCCCAGCATTTT	CASSPGTGQGAPQPQHF